Listed here are 3 T cell receptor beta chains from one sample, sequenced in a study of CD8+ T cells in alopecia areata. Sequencing used cDNA as its template, made by extracting RNA and reverse transcribing it. Measured with immunoSEQ multiplex PCR; TCRdb has only the in-frame clones, and not every one. This record lists about 270,000 clones, none seen once only, and the top ten clones contain more than 0.95%. The pooled cutaneous lymph node cells were sorted using several markers (CD4, CD8alpha, NKG2D, NKG2ACE and others). Sequencing input: CD4+ T cells sorted from a lymph node. The receptor source for this set is a C3H/HeJ mouse with alopecia areata. For this mouse line, the MHC haplotype is H2-k.

The sample holds a few counts of this clone. Genes and germline come from the mouse. The DNA ends 4 residues before the CDR3 does, and the rest of the CDR3 is filled in from the germline J gene. J is TRBJ2-3 and V is TRBV5, with 8 positions matching TRBD1. There are 16 residues in the CDR3. The V gene end was trimmed by 4 bases and the J gene end by 1 base; junction bases not matched to a gene: 7. Germline-derived CDR1 and CDR2 are LGHNA and YNLKQL (reference sequence). The CDR3 sequence: CASSPVGQGGAETLYF. The CDR3 DNA, read in part, is TGTGCCAGCAGCCCCGTTGGACAGGGTGGTGCAGAA.

This clone showed up just a few times. All gene names here are mouse names. The read falls 4 residues short of the CDR3 end, and the missing part is taken from the germline J gene. This sample also contains other DNA sequences that code for the same CDR3. The V and J genes are TRBV1 and TRBJ2-1; perhaps TRBD1 as D (5 bases). The CDR3 runs 15 residues. CDR1 and CDR2 from the germline V gene are NSQYPW and LRSPGD (reference sequence). V gave up 0 bases and J gave up 3 bases, with 9 bases separating them. CDR3 amino acids: CTCSADQGSYAEQFF. The CDR3 bases that were read are TGCACCTGCAGTGCAGATCAGGGCAGCTATGCT.

A word on this clone: Mouse germline and gene names are used. The read terminates 4 residues before the CDR3 end, so the remaining end is supplied by the germline J gene. The chain links TRBV17 to TRBJ2-3; perhaps TRBD1 as D (6 bases). The germline CDR1 and CDR2 sequences are MNHDT and YYDKIL. The CDR3 extends over 17 amino acids. The V end lost 0 bases, the J end lost 0 bases, and 13 bases lay between the germline ends. The covered CDR3 bases are TGTGCTAGCAGTAGAGACCCCCGGACAGCTAGTGCAGAA. Translation: CASSRDPRTASAE. The full CDR3 sequence reads CASSRDPRTASAETLYF.